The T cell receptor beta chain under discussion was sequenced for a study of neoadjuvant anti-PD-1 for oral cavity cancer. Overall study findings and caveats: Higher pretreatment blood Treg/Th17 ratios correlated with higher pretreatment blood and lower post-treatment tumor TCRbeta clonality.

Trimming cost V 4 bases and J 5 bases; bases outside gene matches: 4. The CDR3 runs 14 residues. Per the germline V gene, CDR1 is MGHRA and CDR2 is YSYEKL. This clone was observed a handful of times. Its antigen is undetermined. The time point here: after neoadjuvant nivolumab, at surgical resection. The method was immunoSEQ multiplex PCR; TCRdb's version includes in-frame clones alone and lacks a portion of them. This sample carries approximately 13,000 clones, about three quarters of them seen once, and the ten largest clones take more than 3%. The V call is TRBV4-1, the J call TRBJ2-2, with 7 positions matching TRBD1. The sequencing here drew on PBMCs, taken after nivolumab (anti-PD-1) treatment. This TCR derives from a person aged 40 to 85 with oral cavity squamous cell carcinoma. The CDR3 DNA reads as TGCGCCAGCAGCCGGTTGACAGGGACCGGGGAGCTGTTTTTT. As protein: CASSRLTGTGELFF.